This T cell receptor (beta chain) appears in the sequencing data of a study of OX40 agonist ivuxolimab in advanced cancers. Study overall: Ivuxolimab, which is an agonistic anti-OX40 (CD134) antibody, was administered to the patients.

This CDR3 has 14 residues. V was shortened by 4 bases and J by 4 bases, with 16 bases between the two germline ends. Germline V gives CDR1 SQVTM, CDR2 ANQGSEA. Here immunoSEQ multiplex PCR was the method, and the copy in TCRdb shows in-frame clones only, minus some. The repertoire includes some 30,000 clones, roughly 84% of them detected once, and more than 10% sits in the top ten. This rearrangement joins TRBV29-1 to TRBJ1-1; D is perhaps TRBD1 (5 bases). Sequenced material: CD4+ or CD8+ T cells sorted from blood, taken in a trial of the OX40 agonist ivuxolimab. This receptor was identified in an adult with an advanced solid tumor such as melanoma, head and neck, liver or kidney cancer. CDR3 sequence reads: CSVAWTNWGTEAFF. The CDR3 bases are TGCAGCGTTGCTTGGACAAACTGGGGCACTGAAGCTTTCTTT.